Shown below are 27 T cell receptor beta chains from a single sample sequenced in a study of blood T cells in healthy people across ages. With a J-beta primer mix and a sample-barcoded 5' primer, a second PCR ran about 6 to 11 cycles. TCRdb itself ran the 5' RACE reads through MiXCR, one entry per CDR3 protein. The repertoire includes hundreds of thousands of distinct CDR3 sequences, less than 25% of them detected once, and roughly 9% sits in the top ten. In addition, the sample was reused for a study of T cells of mothers and their children.

The sample was blood. The receptors derive from a boy aged 5-17 years in good health.

The J gene is TRBJ2-1, the V gene TRBV27; 7 bases are a match to TRBD2. The J segment lost 4 bases and the V segment lost 5 bases, leaving 17 bases of the junction unmatched. The CDR3 covers 18 residues. CDR1 MNHEY and CDR2 SMNVEV come from the germline V gene (reference sequence). This CDR3 is CASSRDYRSPVYYNEQFF. DNA of the CDR3: TGTGCCAGCAGTCGGGACTACCGGAGTCCTGTTTATTACAATGAGCAGTTCTTC.

The genes are TRBV5-1 and TRBJ2-7; D call uncertain. V was cut by 0 bases and J by 6 bases, with 13 bases left in between. Germline assignment: CDR1 SGHRS and CDR2 YFSETQ. The CDR3 sequence is 14 residues long. CDR3 in DNA: TGCGCCAGCAGCTTGGTTGCAGGAGACCTCGAGCAGTACTTC. This sequence encodes CASSLVAGDLEQYF.

Only a few counts were recorded for this clonotype. J is TRBJ1-1 and V is TRBV15, with D hard to call. Germline V gene sequence: CDR1 LNHNV, CDR2 YYDKDF (reference sequence). The V gene lost 7 bases and the J gene lost 0 bases, with 12 bases spanning the gap. The CDR3 is 14 residues long. CDR3 DNA sequence: TGTGCCACCAACCCGACCCTTATGAACACTGAAGCTTTCTTT. Protein sequence: CATNPTLMNTEAFF.

The chain has TRBV20-1 and TRBJ2-5; D might be TRBD1 (5 bases). Trimming stripped 6 bases from V and 2 bases from J, with 19 bases between. The CDR3 is 15 residues long. The V gene's germline CDR1 is DFQATT and CDR2 SNEGSKA (reference sequence). The CDR3 protein is CSATTATVLQETQYF. The CDR3 DNA is TGCAGTGCAACAACCGCGACAGTACTGCAAGAGACCCAGTACTTC.

The chain carries TRBV7-2 and TRBJ2-2; 10 bases map to TRBD1. The CDR3 has 17 residues. The ends lost 3 bases at V and 8 bases at J; junction bases unmatched: 12. The germline CDR1 and CDR2 sequences are SGHTA and FQGNSA. This chain's CDR3 is CASSFTPGQGRRGELFF. CDR3 DNA: TGTGCCAGCAGCTTTACACCGGGACAGGGGCGCCGAGGGGAGCTGTTTTTT. Full variable domain (rest looked up from reference TRBV7-2 and TRBJ2-2): GAGVSQSPSNKVTEKGKDVELRCDPISGHTALYWYRQSLGQGLEFLIYFQGNSAPDKSGLPSDRFSAERTGGSVSTLTIQRTQQEDSAVYLCASSFTPGQGRRGELFFGEGSRLTVL.

This clonotype was seen many times. The chain links TRBV9 to TRBJ2-5; D uncertain. This CDR3 spans 13 amino acids. Germline values: CDR1 SGDLS, CDR2 YYNGEE. Trimming removed 3 bases from V and 2 bases from J, with 8 bases in between. The CDR3 here is CASSGRLQETQYF. The CDR3 coding sequence is TGTGCCAGCAGCGGGAGATTACAAGAGACCCAGTACTTC.

This clonotype has more than one count but fewer than ten. The chain combines TRBV7-2 with TRBJ1-5; maybe TRBD1 (5 bases). CDR1 SGHTA and CDR2 FQGNSA come from the germline V gene. Trimming stripped 3 bases from V and 5 bases from J, with 14 bases between. The CDR3 loop spans 15 amino acids. The CDR3 DNA is TGTGCCAGCAGCTTGTCTCAGGGATCCCATCAGCCCCAGCATTTT. This sequence encodes CASSLSQGSHQPQHF.

Only a few counts were recorded for this clonotype. The chain has TRBV20-1 and TRBJ2-7; perhaps D is TRBD1 or TRBD2 (7 bases each). Trimming took 5 bases from V and 3 from J, leaving 14 bases between them. Germline values: CDR1 DFQATT, CDR2 SNEGSKA (reference sequence). The CDR3 totals 13 residues. CDR3 DNA sequence: TGCAGTGCTTTAGACAGGGAGGGCTACGAGCAGTACTTC. It translates to CSALDREGYEQYF.

The chain is built from TRBV7-3 and TRBJ1-1; 9 nucleotides agree with TRBD1. Per germline, CDR1 SGHTA and CDR2 FQGTGA. After removal of 6 bases from V and 4 bases from J, the junction contained 6 bases not matched to a gene. The CDR3 runs to 14 residues. Here the CDR3 DNA reads TGTGCCAGCAGGTCAACAGGGGGCAGCACTGAAGCTTTCTTT. This sequence encodes CASRSTGGSTEAFF.

The rearrangement joins TRBV7-8 to TRBJ2-5; 10 bases match TRBD2. The CDR3 is 18 residues long. V shed 5 bases, J shed 1 base, and the junction held 13 bases outside the gene matches. Germline CDR1 SGHVS, CDR2 FQNEAQ. In nucleotides, the CDR3 is TGTGCCAGCAGCCCTAGGCGAGCGGGAGGGAGATCCCAAGAGACCCAGTACTTC. Residues: CASSPRRAGGRSQETQYF.

This clonotype occurred a few times. The rearrangement joins TRBV4-3 to TRBJ2-5; 10 positions agree with TRBD2. Trimming removed 0 bases from V and 5 bases from J; junction bases left unmatched: 9. CDR3 length: 17 amino acids. Germline V gene sequence: CDR1 LGHNA, CDR2 YSLEER. The CDR3 loop is CASSQDLASGGMETQYF. CDR3 nucleotides: TGCGCCAGCAGCCAAGATTTAGCTAGCGGGGGCATGGAGACCCAGTACTTC.

J is TRBJ2-5 and V is TRBV6-2 or TRBV6-3; D is unresolved. The J call may be faulty, since TRBJ2-7 better matches the DNA end. The CDR3 has 13 residues. Germline V gene lookup returns CDR1 MNHEY and CDR2 SVGEGT. CDR3 residues: CASSYPGTYEQYF. CDR3 nucleotides: TGTGCCAGCAGTTATCCGGGTACCTACGAGCAGTACTTC.

The chain is built from TRBV4-3 and TRBJ2-1; tentatively, D is TRBD1 (6 bases). CDR1 and CDR2 (germline): LGHNA, YSLEER. V dropped 0 bases and J dropped 5 bases, with 11 bases sitting between them. The CDR3 is 15 amino acids. The CDR3 region is CASSQDQDSHNEQFF. CDR3 DNA sequence: TGCGCCAGCAGCCAAGATCAGGACAGCCACAATGAGCAGTTCTTC.

A few counts support this clonotype. The chain couples TRBV12-5 to TRBJ2-1, with D possibly TRBD2 on 6 matching bases. The CDR3 has 16 residues. V shed 5 bases and J shed 7 bases, with 21 bases lying between them. CDR1 LGHNT and CDR2 FRNRAP come from the germline V gene. The CDR3 protein is CASGPGSGVANNEQFF. CDR3 bases: TGTGCTAGTGGTCCCGGGTCGGGGGTTGCCAATAATGAGCAGTTCTTC.

The chain employs TRBV3-1 and TRBJ2-7; the D is unclear. Germline V gene data show CDR1 as LGHDT and CDR2 as YNNKEL (reference sequence). The CDR3 consists of 12 residues. Trimming left V 6 bases short and J 0 bases short, with 6 bases between. CDR3 sequence: CASSRYSYEQYF. CDR3 bases: TGTGCCAGCAGTCGTTACTCCTACGAGCAGTACTTC.

This clonotype was observed at least ten times. CDR3 nucleotides: TGCGCCAGCAGCCAAGACGGCTTTGGGATCGAGGCTTTCTTT. It is translated as CASSQDGFGIEAFF. The chain joins TRBV4-3 to TRBJ1-1; D not certain. The V and J ends lost 0 bases and 11 bases respectively, with 16 bases between them. Germline V gene lookup returns CDR1 LGHNA and CDR2 YSLEER. There are 14 residues in the CDR3.

This clonotype was detected only a few times. CDR3 DNA: TGTGCCAGCAGTTACTCTGCAATGACAGAGACCGGGGAGCTGTTTTTT. It specifies CASSYSAMTETGELFF. The chain joins TRBV6-5 to TRBJ2-2; TRBD1 is a possible D gene (5 bases). This CDR3 contains 16 residues. Deletions cut 0 bases from V and 5 bases from J, with 13 bases between. Per germline, CDR1 MNHEY and CDR2 SVGAGI.

This clonotype showed up just a few times. The rearrangement links TRBV6-1 to TRBJ2-7; TRBD1 aligns across 7 bases. Looked up from germline, CDR1 is MNHNS and CDR2 is SASEGT. V gave up 6 bases and J gave up 3 bases; unmatched junction bases: 8. This CDR3 region has 14 residues. The DNA for the CDR3 is TGTGCCAGCAGCTTACAGGGGCAGGTCTACGAGCAGTACTTC. Translating gives CASSLQGQVYEQYF.

The chain is built from TRBV9 and TRBJ1-3, with TRBD1 as a possible D gene (5 bases). This CDR3 is 15 amino acids long. V lost 3 bases and J 3 bases, leaving 13 bases between the germline ends. Germline CDR1 is SGDLS and CDR2 is YYNGEE. CDR3 sequence (DNA): TGTGCCAGCAGCGCCGGGACGATGGGTGGAAACACCATATATTTT. Translation gives CASSAGTMGGNTIYF.

The gene calls are TRBV10-3 and TRBJ2-1, with D uncertain. The CDR3 consists of 18 residues. The germline V and J ends were trimmed by 5 bases and 7 bases, with 27 bases remaining between them. Germline lookup yields CDR1 ENHRY and CDR2 SYGVKD. CDR3 residues: CAISKFSEVGPQANEQFF. CDR3 nucleotides: TGTGCCATCAGTAAATTCAGTGAGGTCGGGCCCCAAGCGAATGAGCAGTTCTTC.

There are a few counts of this clonotype. This chain uses TRBV5-1 with TRBJ2-2; D unclear. CDR3 size: 16 residues. V shed 4 bases and J shed 0 bases, with 13 bases lying between them. Germline assignment: CDR1 SGHRS and CDR2 YFSETQ. In DNA, the CDR3 is TGCGCCAGCAGCCCGATGGGCAGCGCGAACACCGGGGAGCTGTTTTTT. Amino acids: CASSPMGSANTGELFF. The full variable domain, completed using reference TRBV5-1 and TRBJ2-2, is KAGVTQTPRYLIKTRGQQVTLSCSPISGHRSVSWYQQTPGQGLQFLFEYFSETQRNKGNFPGRFSGRQFSNSRSEMNVSTLELGDSALYLCASSPMGSANTGELFFGEGSRLTVL.

The sample holds many counts of this clonotype. V is TRBV6-6 and J is TRBJ2-3, with D unclear. CDR1 and CDR2 from the germline V gene are MNHNY and SVGAGI (reference sequence). Trimming took off 6 bases at V and 4 bases at J, with 8 bases between the two ends. CDR3 length: 12 amino acids. The DNA for the CDR3 is TGTGCCAGCAGCTACACCGCAGATACGCAGTATTTT. This codes for CASSYTADTQYF.

In this sample, this clonotype turned up a few times. V and J are TRBV11-2 and TRBJ2-3, with a tentative D call TRBD1 (6 bases). Looked up from germline, CDR1 is SGHAT and CDR2 is FQNNGV. The CDR3 spans 15 residues. With 1 base removed from V and 5 bases from J, the gap between germline ends came to 13 bases. CDR3 nucleotides: TGTGCCAGCAGCTTAGCGTGGGGGCGTGGAGATACGCAGTATTTT. Its translation: CASSLAWGRGDTQYF.

The table lists this clonotype with a few counts. The genes are TRBV5-1 and TRBJ2-7, with D possibly matching TRBD2 (5 bases). Germline V gene sequence: CDR1 SGHRS, CDR2 YFSETQ. This CDR3 comprises 13 residues. V was pared by 2 bases and J by 4 bases, with 10 bases between. CDR3 amino acids: CASSFPGRYEQYF. CDR3 DNA sequence: TGCGCCAGCAGCTTCCCGGGGAGATACGAGCAGTACTTC.

This clonotype was seen a handful of times. The chain uses TRBV9 and TRBJ1-2; a possible D gene is TRBD1 (6 bases). Germline CDR1 is SGDLS and CDR2 is YYNGEE. CDR3 size: 15 residues. Trimming pared 3 bases from V and 7 bases from J, leaving 19 bases between. The CDR3 reads CASSAISQGIFGYTF. The CDR3, as DNA: TGTGCCAGCAGCGCAATCTCCCAGGGGATCTTTGGCTACACCTTC.

This chain uses TRBV15 with TRBJ2-1; D is unresolved. The CDR3 spans 15 residues. V lost 0 bases to trimming and J lost 2 bases, with 8 bases between them. Germline-derived CDR1 and CDR2 are LNHNV and YYDKDF (reference sequence). CDR3 sequence reads: CATSRDIPPYNEQFF. CDR3 nucleotides: TGTGCCACCAGCAGAGATATACCCCCCTACAATGAGCAGTTCTTC. The full variable domain, with the rest looked up from reference TRBV15 and TRBJ2-1, is DAMVIQNPRYQVTQFGKPVTLSCSQTLNHNVMYWYQQKSSQAPKLLFHYYDKDFNNEADTPDNFQSRRPNTSFCFLDIRSPGLGDTAMYLCATSRDIPPYNEQFFGPGTRLTVL.

In this sample, this clonotype turned up a few times. The rearrangement joins TRBV29-1 to TRBJ2-5; D remains ambiguous. The CDR3 runs to 13 residues. CDR1 and CDR2 from the germline V gene are SQVTM and ANQGSEA. V was clipped by 7 bases and J by 1 base, with 13 bases between them. The DNA of the CDR3 is TGCAGCGCCCGTCTTGGAGCCCAAGAGACCCAGTACTTC. Residues: CSARLGAQETQYF.